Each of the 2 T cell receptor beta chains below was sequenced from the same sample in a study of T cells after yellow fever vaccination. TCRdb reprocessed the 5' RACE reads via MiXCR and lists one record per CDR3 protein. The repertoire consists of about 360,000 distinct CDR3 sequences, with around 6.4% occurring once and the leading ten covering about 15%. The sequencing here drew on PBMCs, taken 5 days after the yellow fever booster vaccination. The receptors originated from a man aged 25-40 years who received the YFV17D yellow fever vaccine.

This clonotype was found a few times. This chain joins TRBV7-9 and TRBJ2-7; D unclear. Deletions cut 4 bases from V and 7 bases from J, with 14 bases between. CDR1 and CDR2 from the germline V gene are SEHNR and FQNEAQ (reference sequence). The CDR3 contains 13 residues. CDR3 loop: CASSSSPQLEQYF. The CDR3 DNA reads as TGTGCCAGCAGCTCGTCCCCCCAACTTGAGCAGTACTTC.

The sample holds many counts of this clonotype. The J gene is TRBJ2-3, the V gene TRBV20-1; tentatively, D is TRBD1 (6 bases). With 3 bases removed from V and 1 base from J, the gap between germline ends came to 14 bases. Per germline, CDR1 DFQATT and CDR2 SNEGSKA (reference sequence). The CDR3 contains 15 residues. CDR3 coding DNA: TGCAGTGCTAGTGCCGGGACACCTCGCACAGATACGCAGTATTTT. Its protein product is CSASAGTPRTDTQYF.